Many counts were recorded for the clone carrying this T cell receptor beta chain. The sample comes from a study of post-analysis software for immune sequencing data. Each TCR beta cDNA library carried unique molecular identifiers. TCRdb processed the PCR reads anew with MiXCR; each CDR3 protein has one entry. This table holds some 690,000 distinct CDR3 sequences, roughly 27% found once. Sequences were obtained from blood. This TCR was recovered from a girl aged 5-17 years with multiple sclerosis.

The CDR3 nucleotides are TGTGCCAGCAGATCCCCGGGGGACGAGCAGTACTTC. Translating gives CASRSPGDEQYF. The chain uses TRBV6-6 and TRBJ2-7; the D gene is possibly TRBD2 (6 bases). This CDR3 contains 12 residues. V shed 6 bases and J shed 5 bases, with 11 bases lying between them. Germline values: CDR1 MNHNY, CDR2 SVGAGI (reference sequence).